This T cell receptor (beta chain) comes out of a study of OX40 agonist ivuxolimab in advanced cancers. Study as a whole: The group had a mean age of around 60 years, ranged from roughly 20 to 79, and was 82.7% male. General study findings and limits: Some patients without response likewise showed low normalized clonal expansion. CD8+ T cells showed, on average, more clonal expansion than CD4+ cells.

As concerns this clone: The antigen is unknown.

This table comes from immunoSEQ multiplex PCR, and its TCRdb copy is limited to in-frame clones, with some not included. The data hold more than 60,000 clones, with around 89% observed a single time. Source: CD4+ or CD8+ T cells sorted from blood, taken in a trial of the OX40 agonist ivuxolimab. The clonotype was recovered from an adult with an advanced solid tumor such as melanoma, head and neck, liver or kidney cancer.

This CDR3 reads CASRSGEDTQYF. In DNA form, the CDR3 reads TGTGCCAGCAGATCGGGGGAAGATACGCAGTATTTT. The chain recombines TRBV5-4 with TRBJ2-3; tentatively, D is TRBD2 (6 bases). CDR1 is SGHNT and CDR2 is YYREEE in the germline V gene (reference sequence). The CDR3 runs 12 residues. V was trimmed by 5 bases and J by 5 bases, leaving 9 bases between them.